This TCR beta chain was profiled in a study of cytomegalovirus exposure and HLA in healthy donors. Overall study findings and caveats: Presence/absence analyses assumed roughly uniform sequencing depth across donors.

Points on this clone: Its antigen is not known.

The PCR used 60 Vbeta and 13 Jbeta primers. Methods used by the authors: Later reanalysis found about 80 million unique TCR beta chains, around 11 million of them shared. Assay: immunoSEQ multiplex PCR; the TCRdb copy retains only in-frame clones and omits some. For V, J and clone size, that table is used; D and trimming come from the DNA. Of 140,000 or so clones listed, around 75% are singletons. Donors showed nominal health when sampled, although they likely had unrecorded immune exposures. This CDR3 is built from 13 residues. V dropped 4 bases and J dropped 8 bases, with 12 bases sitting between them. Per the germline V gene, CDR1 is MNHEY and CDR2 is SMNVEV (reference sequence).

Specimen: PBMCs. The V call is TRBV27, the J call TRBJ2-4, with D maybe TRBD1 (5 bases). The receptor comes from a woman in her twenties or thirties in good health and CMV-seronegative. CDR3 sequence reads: CASSYARGDIQYF. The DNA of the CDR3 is TGTGCCAGCAGTTACGCTAGGGGTGACATTCAGTACTTC.